The clone carrying this T cell receptor beta chain came up many times. The antigen remains undetermined. These data come from a study of HIV-infected patients and healthy controls. Reverse transcription used about 500 ng RNA and constant-region primers for alpha and beta. Using multiplexing indices, alpha and beta chain libraries were generated apart by chain-specific third strand synthesis. An approximately 25-cycle PCR with P5s and P7 primers followed a short adapter-adding first PCR. TCRdb ran MiXCR on the 5' RACE reads and lists one entry per CDR3 protein. The sample lists 13,000 or so distinct CDR3 sequences; 11% were seen once. General study results and limits: Compared with healthy controls, HIV-infected patients showed less CDR3 sharing between individuals. During therapy, HIV-associated CDR3s fell significantly in frequency, while CMV-associated CDR3s did not change significantly. HIV+ repertoires were severely depleted of MAIT alpha-chain CDR3s, unlike healthy controls.

The repertoire came from unfractionated whole blood and reflected all unsorted peripheral T cells. Sequencing was done on a sample of blood. The sequence was collected from an adult in good health.

Here the CDR3 DNA reads TGTGCCAGCAGCCCGGGACAGGGGTTCTACAATGAGCAGTTCTTC. Protein product: CASSPGQGFYNEQFF. The chain uses TRBV7-2 and TRBJ2-1; 10 positions match TRBD1. The V and J ends lost 5 bases and 3 bases, in that order; junction bases with no gene match: 4. This CDR3 comprises 15 residues. Germline lookup yields CDR1 SGHTA and CDR2 FQGNSA.